These T cell receptor beta chains were read from a single sample in a study of T cells after yellow fever vaccination. TCRdb passed the 5' RACE reads through MiXCR, listing each CDR3 protein once. Of 300,000 to 350,000 distinct CDR3 sequences listed, roughly 4% are singletons. Material: PBMCs, obtained 5 days after the yellow fever booster vaccination. The receptors here all came from a man between 18 and 29 years old who received the YFV17D yellow fever vaccine. Both conserved end residues are part of each CDR3. The order of the fields is clone size, V gene, D gene, J gene, CDR3 protein, CDR3 DNA. A D gene is named only where the DNA matches it firmly. Clone size is given for some rows only: seen once, a few or many times, or a class if the clone is expanded.

clone_size: few; v_call: TRBV6-5; d_call: TRBD1; j_call: TRBJ1-1; cdr3_aa: CASSQGQGAGLNTEAFF; cdr3_nt: TGTGCCAGCAGTCAGGGACAGGGGGCCGGCTTGAACACTGAAGCTTTCTTT
clone_size: many; v_call: TRBV10-2; d_call: -; j_call: TRBJ1-2; cdr3_aa: CASSDTQGRRGYTF; cdr3_nt: TGCGCCAGCAGTGATACACAGGGCAGAAGGGGCTACACCTTC
clone_size: few; v_call: TRBV4-3; d_call: -; j_call: TRBJ1-4; cdr3_aa: CASSQDGQGKEKLFF; cdr3_nt: TGCGCCAGCAGCCAAGATGGCCAGGGAAAAGAAAAACTGTTTTTT
clone_size: few; v_call: TRBV25-1; d_call: -; j_call: TRBJ1-1; cdr3_aa: CASSRFSGRRAEAFF; cdr3_nt: TGTGCCAGCAGCCGATTTTCAGGGAGAAGGGCTGAAGCTTTCTTT
clone_size: few; v_call: TRBV3-1; d_call: TRBD1; j_call: TRBJ2-2; cdr3_aa: CASSQDRRQGGTGELFF; cdr3_nt: TGTGCCAGCAGCCAAGACCGACGACAGGGGGGAACCGGGGAGCTGTTTTTT
clone_size: -; v_call: TRBV20-1; d_call: -; j_call: TRBJ1-5; cdr3_aa: CSARDAGSGSQPQHF; cdr3_nt: TGCAGTGCTAGAGATGCGGGGAGTGGTTCTCAGCCCCAGCATTTT
clone_size: few; v_call: TRBV5-1; d_call: -; j_call: TRBJ1-1; cdr3_aa: CASRDSGGAFF; cdr3_nt: TGCGCCAGCAGGGACTCCGGAGGAGCTTTCTTT
clone_size: few; v_call: TRBV5-4; d_call: TRBD1; j_call: TRBJ2-7; cdr3_aa: CASSPWTGDNEQYF; cdr3_nt: TGTGCCAGCAGCCCCTGGACAGGGGACAACGAGCAGTACTTC
clone_size: -; v_call: TRBV5-1; d_call: -; j_call: TRBJ2-7; cdr3_aa: CASSLEQGEYEQYF; cdr3_nt: TGCGCCAGCAGCTTGGAGCAGGGAGAATACGAGCAGTACTTC
clone_size: many; v_call: TRBV7-3; d_call: -; j_call: TRBJ2-1; cdr3_aa: CASSRAGSSYNEQFF; cdr3_nt: TGTGCCAGCAGCCGAGCGGGTAGCTCCTACAATGAGCAGTTCTTC
clone_size: few; v_call: TRBV20-1; d_call: -; j_call: TRBJ2-7; cdr3_aa: CSAKVAAFSYEQYF; cdr3_nt: TGCAGTGCAAAGGTAGCGGCTTTCTCCTACGAGCAGTACTTC
clone_size: many; v_call: TRBV5-1; d_call: -; j_call: TRBJ1-5; cdr3_aa: CASSLAATYLLGPQHF; cdr3_nt: TGCGCCAGCAGCTTGGCCGCGACCTACCTTCTTGGGCCCCAGCATTTT
clone_size: few; v_call: TRBV4-2; d_call: TRBD2; j_call: TRBJ2-3; cdr3_aa: CASSLEAGGGFTDTQYF; cdr3_nt: TGTGCCAGCAGCCTCGAGGCCGGCGGGGGGTTCACAGATACGCAGTATTTT
clone_size: -; v_call: TRBV7-2; d_call: TRBD2; j_call: TRBJ2-1; cdr3_aa: CASSLADGRGGYNEQFF; cdr3_nt: TGTGCCAGCAGCTTAGCGGATGGGCGGGGGGGTTACAATGAGCAGTTCTTC
clone_size: -; v_call: TRBV4-3; d_call: TRBD2; j_call: TRBJ2-3; cdr3_aa: CASSHHPSGGADTQYF; cdr3_nt: TGCGCCAGCAGCCATCATCCTAGCGGGGGAGCAGATACGCAGTATTTT
clone_size: few; v_call: TRBV14; d_call: -; j_call: TRBJ1-1; cdr3_aa: CASSQVNGRTAEAFF; cdr3_nt: TGTGCCAGCAGCCAAGTAAACGGGCGAACGGCTGAAGCTTTCTTT
clone_size: few; v_call: TRBV12-3/TRBV12-4; d_call: TRBD2; j_call: TRBJ2-3; cdr3_aa: CASSRPASGADTQYF; cdr3_nt: TGTGCCAGCAGCCGACCAGCTAGCGGCGCAGATACGCAGTATTTT
clone_size: -; v_call: TRBV9; d_call: -; j_call: TRBJ2-3; cdr3_aa: CASGEPLTDTQYF; cdr3_nt: TGTGCCAGCGGGGAGCCACTCACAGATACGCAGTATTTT
clone_size: -; v_call: TRBV7-6; d_call: TRBD2; j_call: TRBJ2-1; cdr3_aa: CASSLGTSGGVYNEQFF; cdr3_nt: TGTGCCAGCAGCTTAGGGACTAGCGGGGGGGTTTACAATGAGCAGTTCTTC
clone_size: many; v_call: TRBV5-1; d_call: -; j_call: TRBJ1-2; cdr3_aa: CASSLVRKNMFYGYTF; cdr3_nt: TGCGCCAGCAGCTTGGTTAGGAAGAACATGTTCTATGGCTACACCTTC
clone_size: -; v_call: TRBV2; d_call: TRBD2; j_call: TRBJ2-7; cdr3_aa: CASRTGTSVRYEQYF; cdr3_nt: TGTGCCAGCAGAACCGGGACTAGCGTCAGGTACGAGCAGTACTTC
clone_size: many; v_call: TRBV10-3; d_call: TRBD2; j_call: TRBJ2-5; cdr3_aa: CAISESGLAGMETQYF; cdr3_nt: TGTGCCATCAGTGAGTCAGGCCTAGCGGGGATGGAGACCCAGTACTTC
clone_size: many; v_call: TRBV21-1; d_call: -; j_call: TRBJ2-2; cdr3_aa: CASSTRDRGATGELFF; cdr3_nt: TGTGCCAGCAGCACCAGGGACAGGGGGGCCACCGGGGAGCTGTTTTTT
clone_size: -; v_call: TRBV11-2; d_call: -; j_call: TRBJ2-3; cdr3_aa: CASSLLGGFDGDTQYF; cdr3_nt: TGTGCCAGCAGCTTATTGGGAGGATTTGATGGAGATACGCAGTATTTT
clone_size: few; v_call: TRBV20-1; d_call: -; j_call: TRBJ1-1; cdr3_aa: CSAILPLRVVAEAFF; cdr3_nt: TGCAGTGCTATTCTCCCTCTCAGGGTAGTGGCTGAAGCTTTCTTT
clone_size: few; v_call: TRBV7-9; d_call: -; j_call: TRBJ1-6; cdr3_aa: CASSYQGYNSPLHF; cdr3_nt: TGTGCCAGCAGCTACCAGGGGTATAATTCACCCCTCCACTTT
clone_size: -; v_call: TRBV7-2; d_call: -; j_call: TRBJ1-5; cdr3_aa: CASSSNRREQPQHF; cdr3_nt: TGTGCCAGCAGCTCAAACCGTAGGGAACAGCCCCAGCATTTT
clone_size: few; v_call: TRBV7-2; d_call: -; j_call: TRBJ2-1; cdr3_aa: CASSLVGLYNEQFF; cdr3_nt: TGTGCCAGCAGCTTAGTGGGACTCTACAATGAGCAGTTCTTC
clone_size: few; v_call: TRBV7-2; d_call: TRBD2; j_call: TRBJ2-3; cdr3_aa: CASSSAAGGWDTQYF; cdr3_nt: TGTGCCAGCAGCTCAGCAGCGGGGGGGTGGGATACGCAGTATTTT
clone_size: -; v_call: TRBV18; d_call: -; j_call: TRBJ1-5; cdr3_aa: CASSPLNNQPQHF; cdr3_nt: TGTGCCAGCTCACCATTGAACAATCAGCCCCAGCATTTT
clone_size: -; v_call: TRBV21-1; d_call: -; j_call: TRBJ1-1; cdr3_aa: CASSKGQMNTEAFF; cdr3_nt: TGTGCCAGCAGCAAGGGACAGATGAACACTGAAGCTTTCTTT
clone_size: few; v_call: TRBV5-1; d_call: TRBD2; j_call: TRBJ2-5; cdr3_aa: CASSLGAGDHQETQYF; cdr3_nt: TGCGCCAGCAGCTTGGGGGCGGGGGACCACCAAGAGACCCAGTACTTC
clone_size: few; v_call: TRBV5-4; d_call: TRBD1; j_call: TRBJ2-2; cdr3_aa: CASSFNRGNTGELFF; cdr3_nt: TGTGCCAGCAGCTTTAACAGGGGGAACACCGGGGAGCTGTTTTTT
clone_size: -; v_call: TRBV7-2; d_call: -; j_call: TRBJ2-1; cdr3_aa: CASSLNGPGLTGEQFF; cdr3_nt: TGTGCCAGCAGCTTAAATGGGCCCGGCCTGACGGGAGAGCAGTTCTTC
clone_size: many; v_call: TRBV5-1; d_call: TRBD1; j_call: TRBJ1-6; cdr3_aa: CASSLEGTGGSPLHF; cdr3_nt: TGCGCCAGCAGCTTGGAAGGGACAGGGGGTTCACCCCTCCACTTT
clone_size: few; v_call: TRBV10-3; d_call: -; j_call: TRBJ2-5; cdr3_aa: CAICFGRGETQYF; cdr3_nt: TGTGCCATCTGCTTCGGACGAGGGGAGACCCAGTACTTC
clone_size: few; v_call: TRBV19; d_call: -; j_call: TRBJ2-4; cdr3_aa: CASSGGHGGIQYF; cdr3_nt: TGTGCCAGTAGTGGGGGCCACGGGGGCATTCAGTACTTC
clone_size: -; v_call: TRBV21-1; d_call: -; j_call: TRBJ2-2; cdr3_aa: CASSTTSGGSTGELFF; cdr3_nt: TGTGCCAGCAGCACAACTAGCGGGGGAAGTACCGGGGAGCTGTTTTTT
clone_size: -; v_call: TRBV11-2; d_call: TRBD2; j_call: TRBJ2-3; cdr3_aa: CASSLVTAGVGTDTQYF; cdr3_nt: TGTGCCAGCAGCTTAGTTACAGCGGGGGTTGGCACAGATACGCAGTATTTT
clone_size: -; v_call: TRBV6-5; d_call: -; j_call: TRBJ1-6; cdr3_aa: CASSYSWGPDSPLHF; cdr3_nt: TGTGCCAGCAGTTACTCCTGGGGCCCAGATTCACCCCTCCACTTT